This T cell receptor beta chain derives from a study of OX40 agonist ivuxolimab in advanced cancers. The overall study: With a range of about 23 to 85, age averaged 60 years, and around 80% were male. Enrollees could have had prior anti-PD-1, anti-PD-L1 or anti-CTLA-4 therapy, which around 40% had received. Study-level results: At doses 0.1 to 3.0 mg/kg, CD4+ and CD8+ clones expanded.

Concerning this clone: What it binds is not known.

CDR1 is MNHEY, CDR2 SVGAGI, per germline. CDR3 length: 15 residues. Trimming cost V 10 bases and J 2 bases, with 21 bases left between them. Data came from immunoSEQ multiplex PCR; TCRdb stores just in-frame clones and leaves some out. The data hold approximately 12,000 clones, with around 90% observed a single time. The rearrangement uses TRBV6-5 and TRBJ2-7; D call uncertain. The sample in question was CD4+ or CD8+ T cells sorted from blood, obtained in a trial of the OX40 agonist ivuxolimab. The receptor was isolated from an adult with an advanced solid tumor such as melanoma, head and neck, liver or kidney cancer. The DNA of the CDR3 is TGTGCCACCTCCTTAGGGCGTTATAGCCCCTACGAGCAGTACTTC. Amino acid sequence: CATSLGRYSPYEQYF.